This T cell receptor (beta chain) was documented in a study of T cell clonotyping in hematopoietic cell transplantation. Assay: immunoSEQ multiplex PCR; the TCRdb copy retains only in-frame clones and omits some. The sample has some 8,300 clones, almost 85% seen once; the top ten hold approximately 33%. This CDR3 is 15 amino acids long. V lost 5 bases, J lost 0 bases, and 3 bases stayed unmatched. Germline CDR1 and CDR2: SGHTA and FQGNSA. General observations from the study: At the given depth, recipient repertoires were over 95% de novo clonotypes. Broader posttransplant TCR repertoire diversity was predicted by graft donor and pretransplant recipient Inverse Simpson Index values. Pathologically expanded recipient clonotypes increased progressively from day 30 to day 180 as diversity fell.

Recipient blood drawn about 28 days pretransplant and days 30, 100, 180 after. Comments on this clone: The antigen remains undetermined.

This TCR was sampled from a female patient between 30 and 40 years old who had an allogeneic stem cell transplant, so the T cells may come from the graft donor. Some clones in this sample may be carry-over from other donors' samples. The specimen was PBMCs, collected 180 days after allogeneic stem cell transplant. V and J are TRBV7-2 and TRBJ2-7, with 11 bases aligning to TRBD1. The CDR3 nucleotides read TGTGCCAGCAGCCGGGGACAGGGGGTCTCCTACGAGCAGTACTTC. This sequence encodes CASSRGQGVSYEQYF.